These 22 T cell receptor beta chains originate from one sample sequenced in a study of blood T cell repertoires in COVID-19. The assay was immunoSEQ multiplex PCR, and TCRdb's table has in-frame clones only and misses some. The sample gives fewer than 700,000 clones, about 89% of which show up once; around 7.8% is in the top ten. The specimen sequenced was peripheral blood. The source of these receptors is a woman aged 45-60 years with COVID-19, enrolled during active disease.

The V and J genes are TRBV30 and TRBJ1-4; no firm D call. The CDR3 extends over 16 amino acids. Between the trimmed V and J ends, which lost 4 bases and 2 bases, there was a span of 17 bases. From germline, CDR1 is GTSNPN and CDR2 SVGIG (reference sequence). CDR3 sequence (DNA): TGTGCCTGGACAGCAGACTCCGAAGCCACTAATGAAAAACTGTTTTTT. It is translated as CAWTADSEATNEKLFF.

V and J are TRBV21-1 and TRBJ2-6; the table's D call, TRBD1, has no DNA check behind it. TRBV21-1 is recorded as a pseudogene. The CDR3 runs to 17 residues. The CDR3 loop is CASSIQGLPSGANVLTF. CDR3 bases: TGTGCCAGCAGCATACAGGGTTTACCCTCTGGGGCCAACGTCCTGACTTTC.

The J gene is TRBJ1-3, the V gene TRBV11-2; a possible D gene is TRBD1 (6 bases). The germline gives CDR1 SGHAT, CDR2 FQNNGV. V dropped 8 bases and J dropped 4 bases, with 18 bases sitting between them. CDR3 length: 15 amino acids. CDR3 bases: TGTGCCAGCTCCTTGGACAGTTACCTCGGAAACACCATATATTTT. Protein: CASSLDSYLGNTIYF.

The chain carries TRBV5-1 and TRBJ1-2; D remains ambiguous. Germline V gives CDR1 SGHRS, CDR2 YFSETQ. The CDR3 extends over 14 amino acids. V gave up 2 bases and J gave up 8 bases, with 16 bases separating them. The CDR3 sequence is CASSFAERVGGYTF. The CDR3 DNA follows: TGCGCCAGCAGCTTTGCCGAGAGGGTGGGCGGCTACACCTTC. The variable domain in full, completed from reference TRBV5-1 and TRBJ1-2, reads KAGVTQTPRYLIKTRGQQVTLSCSPISGHRSVSWYQQTPGQGLQFLFEYFSETQRNKGNFPGRFSGRQFSNSRSEMNVSTLELGDSALYLCASSFAERVGGYTFGSGTRLTVV.

The chain employs TRBV19 and TRBJ2-3; TRBD2 agrees at 10 bases. The length of the CDR3 is 15 residues. Germline CDR1 is LNHDA and CDR2 is SQIVND (reference sequence). With V trimmed by 5 bases and J by 6 bases, 8 bases remained unmatched. CDR3 region: CASSATGTSDDTQYF. The CDR3 region has the DNA TGTGCCAGTAGTGCTACCGGGACTAGCGACGATACGCAGTATTTT.

V and J are TRBV9 and TRBJ1-1, with D uncertain. The CDR3 covers 14 residues. In germline, CDR1 is SGDLS, CDR2 YYNGEE. Trimming removed 4 bases from V and 3 bases from J, with 13 bases in between. Here the CDR3 reads CASSPSPGDTEAFF. The CDR3 region has the DNA TGTGCCAGCAGCCCCTCACCGGGAGACACTGAAGCTTTCTTT.

About this clone: At the DNA level, this CDR3 is encoded by other sequences in the same sample as well. The gene calls are TRBV12-3 or TRBV12-4 and TRBJ1-1; 8 nucleotides align to TRBD1. Trimming at V came to 6 bases and at J to 3 bases, leaving 3 bases not matched to a gene. CDR3 length equals 13 residues. CDR3 in amino acids: CASSRDRYTEAFF. As DNA, the CDR3 is TGTGCCAGCAGCCGGGACAGGTACACTGAAGCTTTCTTT.

J is TRBJ2-2 and V is TRBV5-1; possibly TRBD2 for D (6 bases). The CDR3 is 14 amino acids. The V gene's germline CDR1 is SGHRS and CDR2 YFSETQ. Trimming stripped 0 bases from V and 6 bases from J, with 9 bases between. CDR3 in amino acids: CASSLAGVPGELFF. For the CDR3, the DNA is TGCGCCAGCAGCTTGGCGGGGGTCCCCGGGGAGCTGTTTTTT. Using reference TRBV5-1 and TRBJ2-2 for the parts outside the CDR3, the full variable domain is KAGVTQTPRYLIKTRGQQVTLSCSPISGHRSVSWYQQTPGQGLQFLFEYFSETQRNKGNFPGRFSGRQFSNSRSEMNVSTLELGDSALYLCASSLAGVPGELFFGEGSRLTVL.

The rearrangement links TRBV12-5 to TRBJ1-3, with 8 positions matching TRBD1. CDR1 is LGHNT, CDR2 FRNRAP, per germline. This CDR3 region has 14 residues. After removal of 2 bases from V and 7 bases from J, the junction contained 4 bases not matched to a gene. For the CDR3, the DNA is TGTGCTAGTGGTTTGAGGACAGGGAGTAACACCATATATTTT. As protein: CASGLRTGSNTIYF.

This clone has just one count. The chain is built from TRBV28 and TRBJ1-6, with D possibly being TRBD1 (6 bases). The CDR3 is 16 residues long. Germline CDR1 reads MDHEN; CDR2 reads SYDVKM. V was trimmed by 3 bases and J by 0 bases, leaving 9 bases between them. Here the CDR3 reads CASSLRGGSYNSPLHF. Written as DNA, the CDR3 is TGTGCCAGCAGTTTGAGAGGGGGCTCCTATAATTCACCCCTCCACTTT. Together with reference TRBV28 and TRBJ1-6, the CDR3 gives the full variable domain: DVKVTQSSRYLVKRTGEKVFLECVQDMDHENMFWYRQDPGLGLRLIYFSYDVKMKEKGDIPEGYSVSREKKERFSLILESASTNQTSMYLCASSLRGGSYNSPLHFGNGTRLTVT.

This clone was detected once. The chain couples TRBV28 to TRBJ1-2; a weak D match, TRBD1 (5 bases). V lost 8 bases and J 0 bases, leaving 10 bases between the germline ends. The germline CDR1 and CDR2 sequences are MDHEN and SYDVKM. The CDR3 is made up of 13 amino acids. In nucleotides, the CDR3 is TGTGCCAGCTACAGGACAACTAACTATGGCTACACCTTC. Its protein product is CASYRTTNYGYTF.

This sequence joins TRBV19 and TRBJ2-1; 7 nucleotides agree with TRBD2. The length of the CDR3 is 13 residues. Germline loops: CDR1 LNHDA, CDR2 SQIVND (reference sequence). V shed 8 bases and J 9 bases; nucleotides not matched to a gene: 10. In nucleotides, the CDR3 is TGTGCCAGTGGGGAGGGGCGACAAGTTGAGCAGTTCTTC. Its translation: CASGEGRQVEQFF. Complete variable domain (other parts from reference TRBV19 and TRBJ2-1): DGGITQSPKYLFRKEGQNVTLSCEQNLNHDAMYWYRQDPGQGLRLIYYSQIVNDFQKGDIAEGYSVSREKKESFPLTVTSAQKNPTAFYLCASGEGRQVEQFFGPGTRLTVL.

The gene calls are TRBV15 and TRBJ2-5, with D maybe TRBD2 (6 bases). Germline CDR1 LNHNV, CDR2 YYDKDF (reference sequence). V was trimmed by 8 bases and J by 6 bases, leaving 22 bases between them. This CDR3 has 15 residues. As DNA, the CDR3 is TGTGCCACCCAGAACCGGGAGCCGGTTGTGCAGACCCAGTACTTC. Translation gives CATQNREPVVQTQYF.

This chain joins TRBV27 and TRBJ1-6; the D is unclear. Germline-derived CDR1 and CDR2 are MNHEY and SMNVEV (reference sequence). Trimming left V 1 base short and J 0 bases short, with 7 bases between. This CDR3 contains 16 residues. CDR3 nucleotide sequence: TGTGCCAGCAGTTTATTCTCTGTCTCCTATAATTCACCCCTCCACTTT. Its protein product is CASSLFSVSYNSPLHF.

About this clone itself: This same CDR3 is encoded by further DNA sequences in the sample. The rearrangement uses TRBV12-3 or TRBV12-4 and TRBJ1-5; 7 bases align to TRBD1. V dropped 6 bases and J dropped 5; count of bases not matched to a gene: 4. The CDR3 spans 13 residues. CDR3 region: CASRLTGDQPQHF. The CDR3 coding sequence is TGTGCCAGCAGGCTAACAGGGGATCAGCCCCAGCATTTT.

The gene calls are TRBV30 and TRBJ2-5; 7 bases are shared with TRBD1. The CDR3 has 14 residues. The germline V gene has CDR1 GTSNPN and CDR2 SVGIG (reference sequence). V lost 4 bases, J lost 1 base, and 6 bases stayed unmatched. Here the CDR3 DNA reads TGTGCCTGGACCCTGGGACAGTCCCAAGAGACCCAGTACTTC. Protein sequence: CAWTLGQSQETQYF.

In the case of this clone: This same CDR3 is encoded by further DNA sequences in the sample. The chain uses TRBV29-1 and TRBJ1-1; 7 bases line up with TRBD1. The length of the CDR3 is 13 residues. V lost 6 bases and J lost 4; bases outside the gene matches: 8. The germline V gene has CDR1 SQVTM and CDR2 ANQGSEA. CDR3 residues: CSVRTGGSTEAFF. In DNA form, the CDR3 reads TGCAGCGTCCGGACAGGTGGGAGCACTGAAGCTTTCTTT.

V and J are TRBV7-9 and TRBJ2-2; possible D gene TRBD1, 6 bases. CDR3 length: 15 amino acids. Trimming cost V 2 bases and J 7 bases, with 14 bases left between them. Germline V gene lookup returns CDR1 SEHNR and CDR2 FQNEAQ (reference sequence). DNA for the CDR3: TGTGCCAGCAGCTTAAGCAGGGGATATGGCGGGGAGCTGTTTTTT. It specifies CASSLSRGYGGELFF.

The V and J genes are TRBV3-1 (or the pseudogene TRBV3-2) and TRBJ1-1; TRBD1 matches 9 bases. The germline gives CDR1 LGHDT, CDR2 YNNKEL (reference sequence). The CDR3 covers 15 residues. Trimming cost V 0 bases and J 8 bases; bases outside gene matches: 7. The CDR3 spells CASSQDRDRVGEAFF. The CDR3 DNA is TGTGCCAGCAGCCAAGATCGGGACAGGGTGGGGGAAGCTTTCTTT.

V usage is TRBV6-1 and J usage is TRBJ2-5, with D perhaps TRBD1 (5 bases). Germline V gene data show CDR1 as MNHNS and CDR2 as SASEGT. The CDR3 covers 15 residues. Trimming stripped 2 bases from V and 2 bases from J, with 12 bases between. This CDR3 reads CASSESQGRQETQYF. DNA for the CDR3: TGTGCCAGCAGTGAATCGCAGGGTAGACAAGAGACCCAGTACTTC.

The V call is TRBV2, the J call TRBJ2-3; a possible D gene is TRBD2 (6 bases). Trimming removed 8 bases at V and 0 bases at J, with 21 bases between. Germline V CDR1 and CDR2: SNHLY, FYNNEI. The CDR3 length is 17 residues. The CDR3 DNA sequence: TGTGCCAGCGGGGTTATGATTAGCGGTTCTAGCACAGATACGCAGTATTTT. Its translation is CASGVMISGSSTDTQYF.

The rearrangement joins TRBV19 to TRBJ1-2; a weak D match, TRBD1 (5 bases). V lost 7 bases and J lost 12, with 24 bases in between. Germline loops: CDR1 LNHDA, CDR2 SQIVND (reference sequence). The CDR3 is 14 residues long. The CDR3 DNA follows: TGTGCCAGTAACAACAACAGGTCCCCTAAGGTCGACACCTTC. This codes for CASNNNRSPKVDTF.